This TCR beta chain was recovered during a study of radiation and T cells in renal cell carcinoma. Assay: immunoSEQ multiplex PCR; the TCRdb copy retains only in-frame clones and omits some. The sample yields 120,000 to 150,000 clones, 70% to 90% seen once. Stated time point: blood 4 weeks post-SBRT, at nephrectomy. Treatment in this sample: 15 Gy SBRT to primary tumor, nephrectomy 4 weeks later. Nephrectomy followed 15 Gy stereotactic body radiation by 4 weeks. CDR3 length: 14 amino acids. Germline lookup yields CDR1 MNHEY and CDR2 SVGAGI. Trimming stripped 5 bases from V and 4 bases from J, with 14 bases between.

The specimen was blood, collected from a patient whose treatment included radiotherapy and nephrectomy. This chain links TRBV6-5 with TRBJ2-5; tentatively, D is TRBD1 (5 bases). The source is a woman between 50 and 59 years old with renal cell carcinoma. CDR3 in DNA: TGTGCCAGCAGTAGCCCCCCGACAGCAGAGACCCAGTACTTC. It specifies CASSSPPTAETQYF.